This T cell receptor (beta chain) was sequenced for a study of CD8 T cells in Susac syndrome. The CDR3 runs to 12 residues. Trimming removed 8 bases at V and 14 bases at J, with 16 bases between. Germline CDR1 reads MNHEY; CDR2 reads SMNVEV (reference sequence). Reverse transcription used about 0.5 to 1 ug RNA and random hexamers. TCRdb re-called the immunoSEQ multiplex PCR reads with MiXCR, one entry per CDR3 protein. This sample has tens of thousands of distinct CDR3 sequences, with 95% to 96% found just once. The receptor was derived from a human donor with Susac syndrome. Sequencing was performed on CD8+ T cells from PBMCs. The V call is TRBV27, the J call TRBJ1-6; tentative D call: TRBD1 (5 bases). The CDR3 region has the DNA TGTGCCAGCCTTGGAAGGGACCGGTCCCTCCACTTT. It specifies CASLGRDRSLHF.